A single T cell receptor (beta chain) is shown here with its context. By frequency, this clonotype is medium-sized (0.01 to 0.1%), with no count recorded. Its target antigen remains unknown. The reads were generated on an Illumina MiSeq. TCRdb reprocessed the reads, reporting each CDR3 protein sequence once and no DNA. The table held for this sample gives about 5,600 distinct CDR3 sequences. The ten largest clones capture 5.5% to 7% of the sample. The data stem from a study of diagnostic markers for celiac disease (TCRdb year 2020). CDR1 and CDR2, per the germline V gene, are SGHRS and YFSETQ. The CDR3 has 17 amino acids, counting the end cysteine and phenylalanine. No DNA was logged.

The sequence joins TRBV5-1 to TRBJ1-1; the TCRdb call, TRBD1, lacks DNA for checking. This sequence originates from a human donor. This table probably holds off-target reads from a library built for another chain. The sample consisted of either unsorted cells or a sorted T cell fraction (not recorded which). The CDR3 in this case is CASSLEKRTGLNTEAFF.